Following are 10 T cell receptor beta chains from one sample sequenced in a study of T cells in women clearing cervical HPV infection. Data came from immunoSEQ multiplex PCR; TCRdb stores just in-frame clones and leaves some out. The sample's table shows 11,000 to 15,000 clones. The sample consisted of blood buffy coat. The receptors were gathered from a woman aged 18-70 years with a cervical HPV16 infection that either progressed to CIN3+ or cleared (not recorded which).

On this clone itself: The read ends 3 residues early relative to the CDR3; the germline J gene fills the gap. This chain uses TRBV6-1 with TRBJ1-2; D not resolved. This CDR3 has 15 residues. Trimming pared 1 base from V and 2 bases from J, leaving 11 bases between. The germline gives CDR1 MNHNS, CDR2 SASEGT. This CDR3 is CASSEEVARNYGYTF. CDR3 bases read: TGTGCCAGCAGTGAAGAGGTGGCACGCAACTATGGC.

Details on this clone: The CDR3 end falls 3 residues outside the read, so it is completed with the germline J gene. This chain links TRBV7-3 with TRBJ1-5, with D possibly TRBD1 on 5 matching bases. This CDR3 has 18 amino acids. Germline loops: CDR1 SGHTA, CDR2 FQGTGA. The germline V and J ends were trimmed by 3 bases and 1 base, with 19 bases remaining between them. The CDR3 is CASSFTARQRGSNQPQHF. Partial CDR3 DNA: TGTGCCAGCAGCTTTACTGCTCGGCAAAGGGGAAGCAATCAGCCC.

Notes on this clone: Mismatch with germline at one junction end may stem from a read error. CDR3 DNA (partial): TGTGCCAGCAGCCCCCCCTCTAACTACGGC. This encodes CASSPPSNYG. The whole CDR3 protein reads CASSPPSNYGYTF. The gene calls are TRBV7-9 and TRBJ1-2; D not resolved. The sequenced fragment ends 3 residues before the CDR3 boundary, so the rest is inferred from the germline J gene. Germline assignment: CDR1 SEHNR and CDR2 FQNEAQ (reference sequence). The CDR3 spans 13 residues.

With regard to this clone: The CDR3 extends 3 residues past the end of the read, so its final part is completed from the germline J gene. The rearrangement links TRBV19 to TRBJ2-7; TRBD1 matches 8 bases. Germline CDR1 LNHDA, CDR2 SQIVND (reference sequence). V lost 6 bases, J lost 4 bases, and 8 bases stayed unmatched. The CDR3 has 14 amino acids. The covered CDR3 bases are TGTGCCAGTAGACCGACAGGGGTACAGTACGAG. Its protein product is CASRPTGVQYE. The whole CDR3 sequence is CASRPTGVQYEQYF.

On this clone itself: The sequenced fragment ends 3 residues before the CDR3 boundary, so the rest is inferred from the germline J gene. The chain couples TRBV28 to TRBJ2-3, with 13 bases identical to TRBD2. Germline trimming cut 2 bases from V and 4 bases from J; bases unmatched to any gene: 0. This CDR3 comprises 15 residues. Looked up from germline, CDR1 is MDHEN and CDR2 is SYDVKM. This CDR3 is CASSLGTSGADTQYF. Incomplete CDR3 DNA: TGTGCCAGCAGTTTAGGGACTAGCGGGGCAGATACG.

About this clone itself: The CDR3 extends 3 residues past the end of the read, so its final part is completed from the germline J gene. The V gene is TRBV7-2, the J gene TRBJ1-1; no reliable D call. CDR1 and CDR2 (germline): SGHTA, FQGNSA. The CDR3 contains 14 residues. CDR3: CASSLYLVGYEAFF. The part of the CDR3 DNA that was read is TGTGCCAGCAGCTTATATCTAGTCGGGTACGAG.

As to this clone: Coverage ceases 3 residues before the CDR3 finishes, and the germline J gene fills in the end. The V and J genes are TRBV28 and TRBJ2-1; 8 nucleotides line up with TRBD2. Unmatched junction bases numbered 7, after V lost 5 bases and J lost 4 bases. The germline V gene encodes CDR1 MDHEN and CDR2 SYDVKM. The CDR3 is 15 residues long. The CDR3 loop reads CASSITGGLYNEQFF. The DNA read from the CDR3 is TGTGCCAGCAGTATCACGGGGGGGCTTTACAATGAG.

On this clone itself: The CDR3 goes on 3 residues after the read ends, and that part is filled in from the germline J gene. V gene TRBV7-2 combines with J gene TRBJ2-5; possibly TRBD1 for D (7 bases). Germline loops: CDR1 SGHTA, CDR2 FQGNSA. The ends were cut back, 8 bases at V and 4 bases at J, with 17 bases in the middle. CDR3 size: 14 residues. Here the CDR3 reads CASRPGGGRETQYF. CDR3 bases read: TGTGCCAGCCGGCCAGGGGGAGGAAGAGAGACC.

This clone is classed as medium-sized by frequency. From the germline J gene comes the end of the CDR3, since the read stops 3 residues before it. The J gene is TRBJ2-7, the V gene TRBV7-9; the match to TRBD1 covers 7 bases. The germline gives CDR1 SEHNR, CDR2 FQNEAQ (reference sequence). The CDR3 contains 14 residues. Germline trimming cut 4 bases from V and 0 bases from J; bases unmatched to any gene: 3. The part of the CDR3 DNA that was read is TGTGCCAGCAGCTCCCGGGACAGCTCCTACGAG. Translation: CASSSRDSSYE. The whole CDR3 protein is CASSSRDSSYEQYF.

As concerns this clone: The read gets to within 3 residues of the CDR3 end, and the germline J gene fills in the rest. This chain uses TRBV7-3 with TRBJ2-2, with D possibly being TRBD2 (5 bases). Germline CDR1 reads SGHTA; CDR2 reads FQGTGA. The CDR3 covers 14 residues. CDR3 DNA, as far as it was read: TGTGCCAGCAGCCCCGGGGTCCGAAATTCACCG. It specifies CASSPGVRNSP. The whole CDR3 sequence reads CASSPGVRNSPLFF.